The T cell receptor (beta chain) under discussion was sequenced for a study of tumor and adjacent non-tumor tissue in lung cancer. This sample's RNA came from whole unsorted tissue. More than 3 cm separated this lung sample from the edge of the tumor. The CDR3 extends over 15 amino acids. Germline-derived CDR1 and CDR2 are LGHNA and YNFKEQ. V lost 1 base to trimming and J lost 5 bases, with 13 bases between them. TCRbeta libraries were built with three rounds of nested PCR, modified from ARM-PCR. TCRdb re-analysed the multiplex PCR reads in MiXCR, keeping a single row per CDR3 protein. The sample consists of 80,000 to 130,000 distinct CDR3 sequences, roughly 60% of them appearing once.

The chain couples TRBV4-2 to TRBJ2-3; D uncertain. Sequenced material: distant non-tumor lung tissue. The source is a man between 25 and 39 years old with non-small cell lung cancer. The CDR3 bases are TGTGCCAGCAGCCAAGGGTCGTCAACTCAAGATACGCAGTATTTT. This translates into CASSQGSSTQDTQYF.